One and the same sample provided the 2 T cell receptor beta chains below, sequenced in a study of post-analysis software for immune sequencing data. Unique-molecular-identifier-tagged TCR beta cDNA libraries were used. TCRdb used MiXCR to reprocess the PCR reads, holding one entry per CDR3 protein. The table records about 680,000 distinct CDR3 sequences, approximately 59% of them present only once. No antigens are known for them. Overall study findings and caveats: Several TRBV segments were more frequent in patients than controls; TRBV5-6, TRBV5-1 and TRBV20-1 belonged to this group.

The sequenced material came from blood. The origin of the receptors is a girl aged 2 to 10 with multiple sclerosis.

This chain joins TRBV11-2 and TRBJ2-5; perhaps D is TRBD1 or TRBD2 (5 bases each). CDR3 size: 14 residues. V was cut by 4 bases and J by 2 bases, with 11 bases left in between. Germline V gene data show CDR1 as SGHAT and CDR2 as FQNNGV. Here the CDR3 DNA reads TGTGCCAGCAGCTCGTGGGACCCACAAGAGACCCAGTACTTC. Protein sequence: CASSSWDPQETQYF.

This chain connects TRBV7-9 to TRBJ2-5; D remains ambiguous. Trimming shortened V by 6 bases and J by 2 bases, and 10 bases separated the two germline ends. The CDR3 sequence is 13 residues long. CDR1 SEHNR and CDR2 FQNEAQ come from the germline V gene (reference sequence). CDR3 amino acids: CASRADVQETQYF. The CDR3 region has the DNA TGTGCCAGCAGGGCGGACGTTCAAGAGACCCAGTACTTC.